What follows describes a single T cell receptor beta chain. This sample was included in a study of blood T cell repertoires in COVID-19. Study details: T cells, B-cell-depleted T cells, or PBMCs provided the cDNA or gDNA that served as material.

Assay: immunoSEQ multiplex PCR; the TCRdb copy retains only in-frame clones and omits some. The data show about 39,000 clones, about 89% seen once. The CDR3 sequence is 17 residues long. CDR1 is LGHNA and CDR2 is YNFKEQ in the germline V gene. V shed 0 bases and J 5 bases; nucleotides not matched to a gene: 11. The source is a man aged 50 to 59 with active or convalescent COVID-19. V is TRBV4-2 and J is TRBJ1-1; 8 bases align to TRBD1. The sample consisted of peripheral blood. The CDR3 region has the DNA TGTGCCAGCAGCCAAGATCTGCTTCGGACAGGGTGGACTGAAGCTTTCTTT. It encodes CASSQDLLRTGWTEAFF.